The rows below give T cell receptor beta chains drawn from one sample of a study of T cells of healthy individuals. TCRdb reprocessed the 5' RACE reads via MiXCR and lists one record per CDR3 protein. The table includes tens of thousands of distinct CDR3 sequences, 14% to 15% detected once. The receptors here all came from a human donor in good health. CDR3s include the opening cysteine and the closing phenylalanine or tryptophan. Fields, in order: clone size, D gene, J gene, V gene, CDR3 DNA, CDR3 protein. A D gene is named only where the DNA matches it firmly. Size is omitted from some rows. Given values are once, few, many or a class for expanded clones.

size: few; D: NA; J: TRBJ2-3; V: TRBV5-8; DNA: TGTGCCAGCAGCCCTGAAACTCGAGATACGCAGTATTTT; CDR3: CASSPETRDTQYF
size: few; D: TRBD1; J: TRBJ1-2; V: TRBV29-1; DNA: TGCAGCGTTTTGACAGGGGGCAACGATGGCTACACCTTC; CDR3: CSVLTGGNDGYTF
size: few; D: TRBD1; J: TRBJ1-5; V: TRBV7-2; DNA: TGTGCCAGCAGCTTAGAGGGGGGACAGTACAATCAGCCCCAGCATTTT; CDR3: CASSLEGGQYNQPQHF
size: many; D: TRBD2; J: TRBJ2-7; V: TRBV18; DNA: TGTGCCAGCTCGCCTACTAGCGGGGGGGCCATCCCCCTTTTTGACGAGCAGTACTTC; CDR3: CASSPTSGGAIPLFDEQYF
size: NA; D: NA; J: TRBJ1-4; V: TRBV20-1; DNA: TGCAGTGCTAGAGGACCACCAAAGGAGACTAATGAAAAACTGTTTTTT; CDR3: CSARGPPKETNEKLFF
size: many; D: NA; J: TRBJ2-7; V: TRBV10-3; DNA: TGTGCCATCAGTGACTCCTACGAGCAGTACTTC; CDR3: CAISDSYEQYF
size: few; D: NA; J: TRBJ2-7; V: TRBV2; DNA: TGTGCCAGCAGTGAAGACTTAGGACAGAACCCTTACGAGCAGTACTTC; CDR3: CASSEDLGQNPYEQYF
size: NA; D: NA; J: TRBJ1-6; V: TRBV7-2; DNA: TGTGCCAGCAGCCCGACCATGGGGAATTCACCCCTCCACTTT; CDR3: CASSPTMGNSPLHF
size: many; D: TRBD1; J: TRBJ2-5; V: TRBV20-1; DNA: TGCAGTGCTAGAGACTACAGGGGCGCAGGAGAGACCCAGTACTTC; CDR3: CSARDYRGAGETQYF
size: few; D: NA; J: TRBJ1-3; V: TRBV5-1; DNA: TGCGCCAGCAGCTTGGTGGGTTCGGGAAACACCATATATTTT; CDR3: CASSLVGSGNTIYF
size: few; D: NA; J: TRBJ2-5; V: TRBV6-2/TRBV6-3; DNA: TGTGCCAGCAGCCTGCCTGAGGGGGTGAAGACCCAGTACTTC; CDR3: CASSLPEGVKTQYF
size: NA; D: NA; J: TRBJ2-2; V: TRBV9; DNA: TGTGCCAGCAGCCCTCGCGGACCCGGGGAGCTGTTTTTT; CDR3: CASSPRGPGELFF
size: few; D: NA; J: TRBJ1-1; V: TRBV30; DNA: TGTGCCTGGAGTAATCAGGCCGAAGCTTTCTTT; CDR3: CAWSNQAEAFF
size: many; D: NA; J: TRBJ1-3; V: TRBV12-3/TRBV12-4; DNA: TGTGCCAGCAGTTTTGGCGGCAGGGGCTCTGGAAACACCATATATTTT; CDR3: CASSFGGRGSGNTIYF
size: NA; D: TRBD1; J: TRBJ2-3; V: TRBV19; DNA: TGTGCCCTTTGTGGTCCGATGTCAGGGGGAAACAGCACAGATACGCAGTATTTT; CDR3: CALCGPMSGGNSTDTQYF
size: many; D: TRBD2; J: TRBJ2-5; V: TRBV20-1; DNA: TGCAGTGCTAGAGATTTGATCGGGGGGGCCAGACTAGCGGGGAAAGAGACCCAGTACTTC; CDR3: CSARDLIGGARLAGKETQYF
size: NA; D: TRBD1; J: TRBJ2-5; V: TRBV7-9; DNA: TGTGCCAGCAGCCAGGACAGGGAAGAGACCCAGTACTTC; CDR3: CASSQDREETQYF
size: few; D: NA; J: TRBJ2-7; V: TRBV4-3; DNA: TGCGCCAGCAGCCAAGATTCCTCCCCCTACGAGCAGTACTTC; CDR3: CASSQDSSPYEQYF
size: few; D: TRBD2; J: TRBJ2-7; V: TRBV27; DNA: TGTGCCAGCAGTCGGGGGACTAGCGGCTCCTACGAGCAGTACTTC; CDR3: CASSRGTSGSYEQYF
size: NA; D: NA; J: TRBJ1-2; V: TRBV6-5; DNA: TGTGCCGTGAAGGGGGTCTATGGCTACACCTTC; CDR3: CAVKGVYGYTF
size: few; D: NA; J: TRBJ2-7; V: TRBV29-1; DNA: TGCAGCGTTGCGGACAGGACTAGCTACGAGCAGTACTTC; CDR3: CSVADRTSYEQYF
size: medium-sized; D: TRBD1; J: TRBJ2-2; V: TRBV11-3; DNA: TGTGCCAGCAGCCCTTTGGGGACAGCGAACACCGGGGAGCTGTTTTTT; CDR3: CASSPLGTANTGELFF
size: few; D: NA; J: TRBJ2-1; V: TRBV30; DNA: TGTGCCTGGAGGTCGGGGGCCCGTGGCTTCATCGATGAGCAGTTCTTC; CDR3: CAWRSGARGFIDEQFF
size: many; D: NA; J: TRBJ2-2; V: TRBV12-3/TRBV12-4; DNA: TGTGCCAGCAGAGGCTTCACCGGGGAGCTGTTTTTT; CDR3: CASRGFTGELFF
size: NA; D: TRBD2; J: TRBJ2-7; V: TRBV7-2; DNA: TGTGCCAGCAGCTTAGGTGTTCGGCGGGGGGTCTCCTACGAGCAGTACTTC; CDR3: CASSLGVRRGVSYEQYF
size: NA; D: NA; J: TRBJ1-5; V: TRBV6-4; DNA: TGTGCCAGCAGCAAGACTGAACTCAGGGGTGGAGGAAATCAGCCCCAGCATTTT; CDR3: CASSKTELRGGGNQPQHF
size: few; D: TRBD2; J: TRBJ2-3; V: TRBV20-1; DNA: TGCAGTGCTATCCTAGCGGGCTACACAGATACGCAGTATTTT; CDR3: CSAILAGYTDTQYF
size: NA; D: NA; J: TRBJ2-1; V: TRBV20-1; DNA: TGCAGTGCCAAGGAGACTCTAGCGAGCTTGTGGAATGAGCAGTTCTTC; CDR3: CSAKETLASLWNEQFF
size: NA; D: NA; J: TRBJ1-1; V: TRBV10-3; DNA: TGTGCCTCCCTGGGGGCAGGGGACACTGAAGCTTTCTTT; CDR3: CASLGAGDTEAFF
size: few; D: TRBD2; J: TRBJ2-2; V: TRBV3-1; DNA: TGTGCCAGCAGCCAAGAACTAGCGTCCCGGCGTGGGGAGCTGTTTTTT; CDR3: CASSQELASRRGELFF
size: few; D: TRBD2; J: TRBJ2-7; V: TRBV18; DNA: TGTGCCAGCTCACAGGGACTAGACAATTACGAGCAGTACTTC; CDR3: CASSQGLDNYEQYF
size: few; D: NA; J: TRBJ2-7; V: TRBV2; DNA: TGTGCCGGACGGACCTTAAGGGAGGAGCAGTACTTC; CDR3: CAGRTLREEQYF
size: many; D: NA; J: TRBJ2-1; V: TRBV2; DNA: TGTGCCAGCATGAGGATAGCCAGCAATGAGCAGTTCTTC; CDR3: CASMRIASNEQFF
size: many; D: NA; J: TRBJ2-1; V: TRBV20-1; DNA: TGCAGTGCCTCCTTTTGGGGGGCCGGTAATGAGCAGTTCTTC; CDR3: CSASFWGAGNEQFF
size: few; D: NA; J: TRBJ2-7; V: TRBV4-3; DNA: TGCGCCAGCAGCAAGTTTATGCGGGGTTCCGAGCAGTACTTC; CDR3: CASSKFMRGSEQYF
size: NA; D: NA; J: TRBJ1-3; V: TRBV2; DNA: TGTGCCAGCGGTGAAGCAGTGAAAAGTGGAAACACCATATATTTT; CDR3: CASGEAVKSGNTIYF
size: NA; D: TRBD2; J: TRBJ2-1; V: TRBV12-3/TRBV12-4; DNA: TGTGCCAGCACCCCTCGCGGGACTAGCGGGCTAAATGAGCAGTTCTTC; CDR3: CASTPRGTSGLNEQFF
size: many; D: NA; J: TRBJ1-5; V: TRBV4-1; DNA: TGCGCCAGCAGCCAAACCGACATGGGCAATCAGCCCCAGCATTTT; CDR3: CASSQTDMGNQPQHF
size: many; D: NA; J: TRBJ2-5; V: TRBV7-2; DNA: TGTGCCAGCAGCCCGCAAGTAGATATTCAAGAGACCCAGTACTTC; CDR3: CASSPQVDIQETQYF
size: many; D: NA; J: TRBJ2-3; V: TRBV10-2; DNA: TGCGCCAGCAGCCGCGGAACAGATACGCAGTATTTT; CDR3: CASSRGTDTQYF
size: NA; D: TRBD1; J: TRBJ2-5; V: TRBV7-7; DNA: TGTGCCAGCAGCCCCGGGACAGCCGAAGAGACCCAGTACTTC; CDR3: CASSPGTAEETQYF
size: once; D: NA; J: TRBJ2-5; V: TRBV4-3; DNA: TGCGCCAGCAGCAGAGGTGGGGGGGCCGCTGCCTACGAGACCCAGTACTTC; CDR3: CASSRGGGAAAYETQYF
size: few; D: TRBD1; J: TRBJ1-5; V: TRBV6-2/TRBV6-3; DNA: TGTGCCAGCAGTTACCCAAGGACAGGGGATCAGCCCCAGCATTTT; CDR3: CASSYPRTGDQPQHF
size: NA; D: TRBD1; J: TRBJ2-2; V: TRBV30; DNA: TGTGCCTGGAGTGTAGGGACAGAGAGCGGGGAGCTGTTTTTT; CDR3: CAWSVGTESGELFF
size: many; D: TRBD2; J: TRBJ2-5; V: TRBV12-3/TRBV12-4; DNA: TGTGCCAGCAGTTTATCAGCGGGAGGGAGAGAGACCCAGTACTTC; CDR3: CASSLSAGGRETQYF
size: many; D: NA; J: TRBJ2-7; V: TRBV6-5; DNA: TGTGCCAGCAGATACGGGGGTCAGGGGAGGAACGAGCAGTACTTC; CDR3: CASRYGGQGRNEQYF
size: many; D: NA; J: TRBJ2-5; V: TRBV4-3; DNA: TGCGCCAGCAGCCCCTCCCCAGGGGGGGAGACCCAGTACTTC; CDR3: CASSPSPGGETQYF
size: many; D: NA; J: TRBJ2-1; V: TRBV11-2; DNA: TGTGCCAGCAGCTTAGATCTGGTGGCAGTGCCCCAGTTCTTC; CDR3: CASSLDLVAVPQFF
size: many; D: NA; J: TRBJ2-7; V: TRBV4-3; DNA: TGCGCCAGCAGCCAAGACCGGAACAGCGTATACGAGCAGTACTTC; CDR3: CASSQDRNSVYEQYF